These T cell receptor beta chains were read from a single sample in a study of CD8+ T cells in alopecia areata. Sequencing used immunoSEQ multiplex PCR; TCRdb keeps in-frame clones, though not all of them. The sample includes over 150,000 clones, roughly 53% of them seen just once. Sequences were derived from CD8+ T cells sorted from blood, sampled at week 24, from a patient treated with tofacitinib. Source of these receptors: a human donor with alopecia areata. Both conserved end residues are part of each CDR3. D genes are given only for firm matches. A clone size is listed for some rows: how often the clone was seen (once, few, many), or a class if it is expanded.

abundance: -; len: 13; j_gene: TRBJ1-1; d_gene: -; v_gene: TRBV5-1; CDR3nt: TGCGCCAGCAGCGCGGTGGGGAACACTGAAGCTTTCTTT; CDR3aa: CASSAVGNTEAFF
abundance: -; len: 10; j_gene: TRBJ2-6; d_gene: -; v_gene: TRBV11-2; CDR3nt: TGTGCCAGCGGGACCAACGTCCTGACTTTC; CDR3aa: CASGTNVLTF
abundance: -; len: 11; j_gene: TRBJ1-1; d_gene: -; v_gene: TRBV9; CDR3nt: TGTGCCAGCAGCGTACCCGGCGAAGCTTTCTTT; CDR3aa: CASSVPGEAFF
abundance: few; len: 14; j_gene: TRBJ2-7; d_gene: -; v_gene: TRBV7-9; CDR3nt: TGTGCCAGCAGCCCGCCTTCGATCTTCTACGAGCAGTACTTC; CDR3aa: CASSPPSIFYEQYF
abundance: few; len: 13; j_gene: TRBJ1-2; d_gene: -; v_gene: TRBV4-3; CDR3nt: TGCGCCAGCAGCCAAGATTTGGAGGGTGGCTACACCTTC; CDR3aa: CASSQDLEGGYTF
abundance: -; len: 11; j_gene: TRBJ1-1; d_gene: -; v_gene: TRBV29-1; CDR3nt: TGCAGCGTTGGCGCAGGCCGTGAAGCTTTCTTT; CDR3aa: CSVGAGREAFF
abundance: -; len: 13; j_gene: TRBJ1-1; d_gene: -; v_gene: TRBV30; CDR3nt: TGTGCCTGGACAGCCGGCGGGGGCACTGAAGCTTTCTTT; CDR3aa: CAWTAGGGTEAFF
abundance: -; len: 14; j_gene: TRBJ2-3; d_gene: -; v_gene: TRBV4-3; CDR3nt: TGCGCCAGCAGCCAAGATCTTGACTACGGTACGCAGTATTTT; CDR3aa: CASSQDLDYGTQYF
abundance: -; len: 13; j_gene: TRBJ1-1; d_gene: -; v_gene: TRBV12-5; CDR3nt: TGTGCTAGTGGCTTGGATTACAGGGTCGGGGCTTTCTTT; CDR3aa: CASGLDYRVGAFF
abundance: -; len: 13; j_gene: TRBJ2-2; d_gene: -; v_gene: TRBV9; CDR3nt: TGTGCCAGCAGCCCCTCTCGCACCGGGGAGCTGTTTTTT; CDR3aa: CASSPSRTGELFF
abundance: -; len: 14; j_gene: TRBJ1-1; d_gene: TRBD1; v_gene: TRBV15; CDR3nt: TGTGCCACCAGCAGAGGTCAGGGGGGTACTGAAGCTTTCTTT; CDR3aa: CATSRGQGGTEAFF
abundance: -; len: 19; j_gene: TRBJ2-1; d_gene: TRBD1; v_gene: TRBV7-2; CDR3nt: TGTGCCAGAAGCTCACGGTGGGACAGGGGACAAAGCGGGCACAATGAGCAGTTCTTC; CDR3aa: CARSSRWDRGQSGHNEQFF
abundance: few; len: 15; j_gene: TRBJ2-2; d_gene: TRBD2; v_gene: TRBV5-1; CDR3nt: TGCGCCAGCAGCTCAAGCGGGGGGAACACCGGGGAGCTGTTTTTT; CDR3aa: CASSSSGGNTGELFF
abundance: -; len: 12; j_gene: TRBJ2-7; d_gene: -; v_gene: TRBV13; CDR3nt: TGTGCCAGCAGCTTATCTGCCCACGAGCAGTACTTC; CDR3aa: CASSLSAHEQYF
abundance: -; len: 13; j_gene: TRBJ1-1; d_gene: -; v_gene: TRBV13; CDR3nt: TGTGCCAGCAGCTTGGGCCGACAGGTGGAAGCTTTCTTT; CDR3aa: CASSLGRQVEAFF
abundance: few; len: 12; j_gene: TRBJ2-1; d_gene: -; v_gene: TRBV19; CDR3nt: TGTGCCAGTAGTATAGGGGGAAATGAGCAGTTCTTC; CDR3aa: CASSIGGNEQFF
abundance: few; len: 14; j_gene: TRBJ2-3; d_gene: -; v_gene: TRBV11-2; CDR3nt: TGTGCCAGCAGCGAGGAGGTGGGCACAGATACGCAGTATTTT; CDR3aa: CASSEEVGTDTQYF
abundance: -; len: 15; j_gene: TRBJ1-1; d_gene: TRBD1; v_gene: TRBV7-2; CDR3nt: TGTGCCAGCAGCCCAGGACAGGACCTTAACACTGAAGCTTTCTTT; CDR3aa: CASSPGQDLNTEAFF
abundance: -; len: 13; j_gene: TRBJ1-6; d_gene: -; v_gene: TRBV7-6; CDR3nt: TGTGCCAGCAGCTCAGGGGTCGGTTCACCCCTCCACTTT; CDR3aa: CASSSGVGSPLHF
abundance: -; len: 16; j_gene: TRBJ2-3; d_gene: TRBD2; v_gene: TRBV6-5; CDR3nt: TGTGCCAGCAGTTCCTTAGGGACTACTAGCACAGATACGCAGTATTTT; CDR3aa: CASSSLGTTSTDTQYF
abundance: few; len: 15; j_gene: TRBJ2-3; d_gene: TRBD2; v_gene: TRBV7-9; CDR3nt: TGTGCCAGCAGCCCTCCCCTAGCGGGCTCAGATACGCAGTATTTT; CDR3aa: CASSPPLAGSDTQYF
abundance: few; len: 13; j_gene: TRBJ1-1; d_gene: TRBD1; v_gene: TRBV5-1; CDR3nt: TGCGCCAGCAGCTCCGCGACAGGGAAAGAAGCTTTCTTT; CDR3aa: CASSSATGKEAFF
abundance: -; len: 15; j_gene: TRBJ2-7; d_gene: TRBD2; v_gene: TRBV27; CDR3nt: TGTGCCAGCAGTTTACAATCGGGGGGGCCCCACGAGCAGTACTTC; CDR3aa: CASSLQSGGPHEQYF
abundance: many; len: 15; j_gene: TRBJ1-5; d_gene: -; v_gene: TRBV4-3; CDR3nt: TGCGCCAGCAGCTCCGAAAGGGCATCTCATCAGCCCCAGCATTTT; CDR3aa: CASSSERASHQPQHF
abundance: few; len: 14; j_gene: TRBJ2-7; d_gene: -; v_gene: TRBV6-6; CDR3nt: TGTGCCAGCAGGGACCGGGACAACCACTACGAGCAGTACTTC; CDR3aa: CASRDRDNHYEQYF
abundance: -; len: 13; j_gene: TRBJ1-2; d_gene: -; v_gene: TRBV30; CDR3nt: TGTGCCGGAGACATCGGAGAAGGCTATGGCTACACCTTC; CDR3aa: CAGDIGEGYGYTF
abundance: -; len: 15; j_gene: TRBJ2-1; d_gene: TRBD1; v_gene: TRBV11-3; CDR3nt: TGTGCCAGCAGCCCTCCGGGACAGGGGATCAATGAGCAGTTCTTC; CDR3aa: CASSPPGQGINEQFF
abundance: few; len: 11; j_gene: TRBJ2-3; d_gene: -; v_gene: TRBV5-6; CDR3nt: TGTGCCAGCAGCTTGGGTCGTACGCAGTATTTT; CDR3aa: CASSLGRTQYF
abundance: few; len: 15; j_gene: TRBJ1-2; d_gene: TRBD1; v_gene: TRBV4-3; CDR3nt: TGCGCCAGCAGCCCAGACAGGGCTCGGAACTATGGCTACACCTTC; CDR3aa: CASSPDRARNYGYTF
abundance: -; len: 14; j_gene: TRBJ2-3; d_gene: TRBD2; v_gene: TRBV15; CDR3nt: TGTGCCACCTCCATAGCGGGGGGGATGAATACGCAGTATTTT; CDR3aa: CATSIAGGMNTQYF
abundance: -; len: 12; j_gene: TRBJ1-1; d_gene: -; v_gene: TRBV30; CDR3nt: TGTGCCTGGAGTGGAGGGACGACTGAAGCTTTCTTT; CDR3aa: CAWSGGTTEAFF
abundance: few; len: 16; j_gene: TRBJ2-5; d_gene: -; v_gene: TRBV13; CDR3nt: TGTGCCAGCAGCCCCTGGGCCGACGGATTCCAAGAGACCCAGTACTTC; CDR3aa: CASSPWADGFQETQYF
abundance: few; len: 13; j_gene: TRBJ1-5; d_gene: -; v_gene: TRBV19; CDR3nt: TGTGCCAGTACCAGCACAGGGTTTCAGCCCCAGCATTTT; CDR3aa: CASTSTGFQPQHF
abundance: -; len: 13; j_gene: TRBJ2-1; d_gene: -; v_gene: TRBV6-5; CDR3nt: TGTGCCAGCAGTTACTCGGGAAGCAATGAGCAGTTCTTC; CDR3aa: CASSYSGSNEQFF
abundance: few; len: 13; j_gene: TRBJ2-1; d_gene: TRBD1; v_gene: TRBV11-2; CDR3nt: TGTGCCAGCAGCCTCCGACAGGGCTATGAGCAGTTCTTC; CDR3aa: CASSLRQGYEQFF
abundance: once; len: 11; j_gene: TRBJ1-1; d_gene: -; v_gene: TRBV29-1; CDR3nt: TGCAGCGTTGTAACAAACACTGAAGCTTTCTTT; CDR3aa: CSVVTNTEAFF
abundance: -; len: 13; j_gene: TRBJ2-1; d_gene: -; v_gene: TRBV25-1; CDR3nt: TGTGCCAGCAGTCACCAGGGCTACAATGAGCAGTTCTTC; CDR3aa: CASSHQGYNEQFF
abundance: few; len: 13; j_gene: TRBJ2-5; d_gene: TRBD1; v_gene: TRBV19; CDR3nt: TGTGCCACCACGACAGGGGGCCAAGAGACCCAGTACTTC; CDR3aa: CATTTGGQETQYF
abundance: -; len: 15; j_gene: TRBJ1-1; d_gene: -; v_gene: TRBV7-2; CDR3nt: TGTGCCAGCAGCTTAGCGCTTGAGGGGTCCACTGAAGCTTTCTTT; CDR3aa: CASSLALEGSTEAFF